This TCR beta chain was recovered during a study of T cells in Graves' hyperthyroidism and ophthalmopathy. TCR beta CDR3 sequences were amplified from RNA transcripts. Initially, a first-round RT-PCR of the TCR CDR3 employed the HTBI primer set. MiXCR, run by TCRdb on the multiplex PCR reads, gives a single entry per CDR3 protein. Of approximately 400,000 distinct CDR3 sequences in the sample, about 13% were seen once. PBMCs were derived from 7.5 to 10 ml fresh peripheral blood. CDR1 MGHRA and CDR2 YSYEKL come from the germline V gene. This CDR3 contains 17 residues. V dropped 5 bases and J dropped 1; count of bases not matched to a gene: 11.

V is TRBV4-1 and J is TRBJ2-3; 8 nucleotides agree with TRBD1. Sample: blood. The clonotype originates from a man aged 25 to 40 with Graves' hyperthyroidism that later progressed to Graves' ophthalmopathy. CDR3 sequence reads: CASSSRQGRMGTDTQYF. CDR3 coding DNA: TGCGCCAGCAGCAGCCGACAGGGGAGGATGGGCACAGATACGCAGTATTTT.